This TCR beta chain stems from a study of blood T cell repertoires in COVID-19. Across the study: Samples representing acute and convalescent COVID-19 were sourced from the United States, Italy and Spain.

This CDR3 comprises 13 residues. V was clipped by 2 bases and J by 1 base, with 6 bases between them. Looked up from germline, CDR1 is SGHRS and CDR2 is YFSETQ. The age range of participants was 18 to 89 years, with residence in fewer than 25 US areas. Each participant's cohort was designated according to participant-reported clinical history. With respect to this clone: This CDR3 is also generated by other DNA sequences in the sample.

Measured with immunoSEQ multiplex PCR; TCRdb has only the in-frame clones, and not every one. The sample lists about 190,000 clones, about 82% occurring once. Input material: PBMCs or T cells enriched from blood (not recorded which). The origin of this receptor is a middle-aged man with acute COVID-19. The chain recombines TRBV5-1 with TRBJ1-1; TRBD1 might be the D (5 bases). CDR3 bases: TGCGCCAGCAGCTTAACAGGGAACACTGAAGCTTTCTTT. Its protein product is CASSLTGNTEAFF.